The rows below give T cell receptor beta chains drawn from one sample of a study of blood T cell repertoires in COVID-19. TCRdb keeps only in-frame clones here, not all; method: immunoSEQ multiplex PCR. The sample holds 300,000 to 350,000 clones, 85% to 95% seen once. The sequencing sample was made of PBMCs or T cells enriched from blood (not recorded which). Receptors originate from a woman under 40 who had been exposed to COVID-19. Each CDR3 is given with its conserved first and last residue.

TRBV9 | CASSVPGSDTQYF
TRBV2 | CASKGLEGSYEQYF
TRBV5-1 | CASSLAGGLTEAFF
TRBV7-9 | CASSSQGTEAFF
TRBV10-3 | CAISRTAGNTIYF
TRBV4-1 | CASSQTGTGGNRPQHF
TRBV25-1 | CASCLGGLDSPLHF
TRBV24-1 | CATSDFTGYGYTF
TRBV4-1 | CASSQPGQGKTRQPQHF
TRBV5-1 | CASSGNRGTKNIQYF
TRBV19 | CASSMRDRVGYTF
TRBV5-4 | CASSSGQGTTYNSPLHF
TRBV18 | CASSPANGGRNEQFF
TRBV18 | CASGGGGNQPQHF
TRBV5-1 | CASRGDRGDGYTF
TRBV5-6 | CASSGDAPDRGSIGYTF
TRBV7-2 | CASSLGYMNTEAFF
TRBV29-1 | CSGKGTVTKETQYF
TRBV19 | CASSIHDRGRRNEQFF
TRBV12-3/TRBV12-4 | CASSFGGFAEAFF
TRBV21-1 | CASSKRQAETEAFF
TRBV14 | CASSQNTGGNTQYF
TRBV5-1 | CASSPPWRGGTGELFF
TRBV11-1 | CASSLGDRGYGYTF